The clone carrying this TCR beta chain has ten or more counts. The antigen remains undetermined. These data belong to a study of T-cell reconstitution after alpha-beta-depleted transplantation in children. Study-wide findings and caveats: Reports say that about two months after transplant, the alpha-beta T cells came out of several hundred graft clones that had expanded.

This CDR3 spans 12 amino acids. The J segment lost 4 bases and the V segment lost 6 bases, leaving 1 base of the junction unmatched. Germline loops: CDR1 DFQATT, CDR2 SNEGSKA (reference sequence). Unique molecular identifiers were used to barcode this TCRbeta library. A single record per CDR3 protein comes from TCRdb applying MiXCR to the PCR reads. The sample carries about 200,000 distinct CDR3 sequences, 6.6% recorded once. The sample in question was PBMCs, obtained before TCRalphabeta/CD19-depleted stem cell transplant. The J gene is TRBJ2-1, the V gene TRBV20-1; 9 nucleotides line up with TRBD2. The receptor comes from a boy younger than 10 with acute lymphoblastic leukemia, due to receive a stem cell transplant. The CDR3 nucleotides are TGCAGTGCCGGACTAGCGTACAATGAGCAGTTCTTC. Protein sequence: CSAGLAYNEQFF.